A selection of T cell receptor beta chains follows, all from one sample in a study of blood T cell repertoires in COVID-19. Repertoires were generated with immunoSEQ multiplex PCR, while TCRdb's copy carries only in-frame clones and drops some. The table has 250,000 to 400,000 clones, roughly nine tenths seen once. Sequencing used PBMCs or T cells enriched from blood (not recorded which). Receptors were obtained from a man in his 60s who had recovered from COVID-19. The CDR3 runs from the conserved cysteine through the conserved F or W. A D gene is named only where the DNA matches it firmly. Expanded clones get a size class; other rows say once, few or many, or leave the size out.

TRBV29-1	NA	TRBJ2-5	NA	TGCAGCGACCTCGGCCCCGCGGGGACCCAGTACTTC	CSDLGPAGTQYF
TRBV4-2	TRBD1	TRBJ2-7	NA	TGTGCCAGCAGCCCGGCCCGGGACAGGGCCTACGAGCAGTACTTC	CASSPARDRAYEQYF
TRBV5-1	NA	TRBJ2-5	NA	TGCGCCAGCAGCCAACAACAAGAGACCCAGTACTTC	CASSQQQETQYF
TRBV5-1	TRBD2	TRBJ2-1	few	TGCGCCAGCAGCTTGGACCGCGGGGGATCCTACAATGAGCAGTTCTTC	CASSLDRGGSYNEQFF
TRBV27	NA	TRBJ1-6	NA	TGTGCCAGCAGTTGGGGCAGTAATTCACCCCTCCACTTT	CASSWGSNSPLHF
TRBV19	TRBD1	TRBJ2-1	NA	TGTGCCAGTACGCCGGGACAGGGGTCGAGGGAGCAGTTCTTC	CASTPGQGSREQFF
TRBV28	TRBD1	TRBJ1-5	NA	TGTGCCAGCAGTCCCCGCGGCAGGGGGTATCAGCCCCAGCATTTT	CASSPRGRGYQPQHF
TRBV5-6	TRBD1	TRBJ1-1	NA	TGTGCCAGCAGCTTGGATCGACAGGGGAGGACTGAAGCTTTCTTT	CASSLDRQGRTEAFF
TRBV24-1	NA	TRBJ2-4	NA	TGTGCCACCAGTGAACCCCAGGGGTCGGGCAAAAACATTCAGTACTTC	CATSEPQGSGKNIQYF
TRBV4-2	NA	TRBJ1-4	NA	TGTGCCAGCAGCCTTACTGGTGCACCGGATGAAAAACTGTTTTTT	CASSLTGAPDEKLFF
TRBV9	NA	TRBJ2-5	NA	TGTGCCAGCAGCGTAGGGTATGGGAGAGTCGAGACCCAGTACTTC	CASSVGYGRVETQYF
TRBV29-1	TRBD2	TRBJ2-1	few	TGCAGCGTTCCGCGATTGGCGGGAGGGGGGAACAATGAGCAGTTCTTC	CSVPRLAGGGNNEQFF
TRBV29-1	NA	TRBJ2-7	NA	TGCAGCGCCCAAAGGGACTTCTCCTACGAGCAGTACTTC	CSAQRDFSYEQYF
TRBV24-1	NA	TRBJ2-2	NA	TGTGCCACCAGTGATTTAGGCGGAGACCCGGGTCCTTCCGGGGAGCTGTTTTTT	CATSDLGGDPGPSGELFF
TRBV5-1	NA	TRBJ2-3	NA	TGCGCCAGCAGCCCCGGTACTAGCACAGATACGCAGTATTTT	CASSPGTSTDTQYF
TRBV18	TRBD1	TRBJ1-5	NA	TGTGCCAGCTCACAGGGGGCGAGCAATCAGCCCCAGCATTTT	CASSQGASNQPQHF
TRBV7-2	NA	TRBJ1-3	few	TGTGCCAGCAGCTTAAACAGGGCCGGAAACACCATATATTTT	CASSLNRAGNTIYF
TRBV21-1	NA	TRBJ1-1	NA	TGTGCCAGCAGCAAAGTAGCGGACATCACTGAAGCTTTCTTT	CASSKVADITEAFF
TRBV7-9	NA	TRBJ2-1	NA	TGTGCCAGCAGTCTAGAGTTCTCCTACAATGAGCAGTTCTTC	CASSLEFSYNEQFF
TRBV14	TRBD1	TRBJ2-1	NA	TGTGCCAGCAGCCAAGTGCAGGGGGCTTCCTACAATGAGCAGTTCTTC	CASSQVQGASYNEQFF
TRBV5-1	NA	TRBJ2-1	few	TGCGCCAGCAGCTTGTCGGACTCTTCCTACAATGAGCAGTTCTTC	CASSLSDSSYNEQFF
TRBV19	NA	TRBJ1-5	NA	TGTGCCAGTACCACCTTCACAGGGCAGCCCCAGCATTTT	CASTTFTGQPQHF
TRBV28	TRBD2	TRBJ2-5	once	TGTGCCAGTGGGACTACCTTAGAGACCCAGTACTTC	CASGTTLETQYF
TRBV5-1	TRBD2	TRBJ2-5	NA	TGCGCCAGCAGCTTGTTGGGGACTAGCGGGATAGAAGAGACCCAGTACTTC	CASSLLGTSGIEETQYF
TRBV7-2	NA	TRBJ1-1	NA	TGTGCCAGCAGCTTACCGGGGGGGGCCACTGAAGCTTTCTTT	CASSLPGGATEAFF
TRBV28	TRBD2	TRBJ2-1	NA	TGTGCCACCCGGGGGGGAGTAATCTACAATGAGCAGTTCTTC	CATRGGVIYNEQFF
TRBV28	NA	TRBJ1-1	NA	TGTGCCAGCAGCCGGTACACTGAAGCTTTCTTT	CASSRYTEAFF
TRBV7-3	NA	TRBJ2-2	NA	TGTGCCAGCAGCCCCGACAGAGGACGAGCGAACACCGGGGAGCTGTTTTTT	CASSPDRGRANTGELFF
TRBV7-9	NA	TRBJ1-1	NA	TGTGCCAGCAGCGTTCAGGGCACTGAAGCTTTCTTT	CASSVQGTEAFF
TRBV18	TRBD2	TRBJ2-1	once	TGTGCCAGCTCACCACCGTCTAGCGGGAGTAATGAGCAGTTCTTC	CASSPPSSGSNEQFF
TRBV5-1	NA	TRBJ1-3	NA	TGCGCCAGCAGCGTCGCCGGCGGGTTGTCTGGAAACACCATATATTTT	CASSVAGGLSGNTIYF
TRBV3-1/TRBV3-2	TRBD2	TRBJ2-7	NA	TGTGCCAGCAGCCACGAAGGGACTAGTAGACTCTACGAGCAGTACTTC	CASSHEGTSRLYEQYF
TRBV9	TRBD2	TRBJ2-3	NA	TGTGCCAGCAGCGCCTTTGGACTAGTGGTGGGGGATACGCAGTATTTT	CASSAFGLVVGDTQYF
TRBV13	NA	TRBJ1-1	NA	TGTGCGAGCGGGCAGGGGAATCAAGGGAACACTGAAGCTTTCTTT	CASGQGNQGNTEAFF
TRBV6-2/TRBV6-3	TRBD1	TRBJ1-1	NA	TGTGCCAGCAGTTACCGGACAGGCGTTCGGAACACTGAAGCTTTCTTT	CASSYRTGVRNTEAFF
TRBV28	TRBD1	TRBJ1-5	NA	TGTGCCAGCAGTTTATCCAGGGGGCATCAGCCCCAGCATTTT	CASSLSRGHQPQHF
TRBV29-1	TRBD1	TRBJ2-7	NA	TGCAGCGCCTTAGACAGGGGGCATACCTACGAGCAGTACTTC	CSALDRGHTYEQYF
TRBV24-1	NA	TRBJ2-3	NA	TGTGCCACCAGTGATTTTGCTCGTAGGGGTGGGGTCGATACGCAGTATTTT	CATSDFARRGGVDTQYF
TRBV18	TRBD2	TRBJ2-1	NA	TGTGCCAGCTTAAAGACTAGCGTTTATGAGCAGTTCTTC	CASLKTSVYEQFF
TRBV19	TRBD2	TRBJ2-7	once	TGTGCCAGTAGTTCCCTAAAGCGGGGGGACACCTACGAGCAGTACTTC	CASSSLKRGDTYEQYF
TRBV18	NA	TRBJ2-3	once	TGTGCCAGCTCACCACCGGGAGCCGAGGGGCAGTATTTT	CASSPPGAEGQYF
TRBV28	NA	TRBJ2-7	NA	TGTGCCAGCAGTTTGGGGCTCTTAGAGCAGTACTTC	CASSLGLLEQYF
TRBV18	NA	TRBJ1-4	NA	TGTGCCAGCTCAGACAGTCGGGCTAATGAAAAACTGTTTTTT	CASSDSRANEKLFF
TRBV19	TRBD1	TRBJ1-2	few	TGTGCCAGTAGTAGACAGGGCGAGGGCTACACCTTC	CASSRQGEGYTF
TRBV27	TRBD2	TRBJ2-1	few	TGTGCCAGCAGAACAAGACTAGCGGGAGAACCATATGGATCCTACAATGAGCAGTTCTTC	CASRTRLAGEPYGSYNEQFF
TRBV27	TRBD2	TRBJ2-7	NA	TGTGCCAGCAGACCACTAGCGGCTAGCTACGAGCAGTACTTC	CASRPLAASYEQYF
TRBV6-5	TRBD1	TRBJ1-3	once	TGTGCCAGCAGTAGACAGGGTTCTGGAAACACCATATATTTT	CASSRQGSGNTIYF
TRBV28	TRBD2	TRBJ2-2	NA	TGTGCCAGCAGTCTGCGACTAGCGGGGACGAACACCGGGGAGCTGTTTTTT	CASSLRLAGTNTGELFF
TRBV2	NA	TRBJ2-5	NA	TGTGCCACCCAAGGCGTCGGGGGGCGTGGAGAGACCCAGTACTTC	CATQGVGGRGETQYF
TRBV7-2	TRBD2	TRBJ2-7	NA	TGTGCCAGCAGCTTAACCTTCGGCGGGAGCAACGAGCAGTACTTC	CASSLTFGGSNEQYF
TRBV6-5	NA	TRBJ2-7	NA	TGTGCCAGCAGTTACCTTCAGGGGAACTCCTACGAGCAGTACTTC	CASSYLQGNSYEQYF
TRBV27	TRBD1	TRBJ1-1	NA	TGTGCCAGCAGTTCCGTGGCAGGGGGTGGGGACACTGAAGCTTTCTTT	CASSSVAGGGDTEAFF
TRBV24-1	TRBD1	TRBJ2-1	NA	TGTGCCACCAGTGCCAGGGCAGGGGGTTCAAACAATGAGCAGTTCTTC	CATSARAGGSNNEQFF
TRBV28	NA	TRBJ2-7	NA	TGTGCCAGCACCAGTACTACCTACGAGCAGTACTTC	CASTSTTYEQYF
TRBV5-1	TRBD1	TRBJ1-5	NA	TGCGCCAGCAGCCAGGACAGGGACGGTCAGCCCCAGCATTTT	CASSQDRDGQPQHF